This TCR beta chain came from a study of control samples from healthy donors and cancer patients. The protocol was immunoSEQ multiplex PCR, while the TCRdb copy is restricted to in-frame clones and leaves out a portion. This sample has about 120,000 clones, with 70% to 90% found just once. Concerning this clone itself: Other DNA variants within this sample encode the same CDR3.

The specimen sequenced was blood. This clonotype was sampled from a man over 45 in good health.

CDR3 amino acids: CASSLNTEAFF. The CDR3 coding sequence is TGTGCCAGCAGCTTGAACACTGAAGCTTTCTTT. This chain links TRBV5-6 with TRBJ1-1; D is unresolved. Germline values: CDR1 SGHDT, CDR2 YYEEEE. There are 11 residues in the CDR3. The germline V and J ends were trimmed by 1 base and 2 bases, with 0 bases remaining between them.